The 27 T cell receptor beta chains reported below all come from one sample, sequenced in a study of blood T cell repertoires in COVID-19. Assay used: immunoSEQ multiplex PCR; TCRdb lists only in-frame clones, some missing. The table records about 480,000 clones, roughly 90% of them present only once. Sequencing was carried out using PBMCs or T cells enriched from blood (not recorded which). These receptors came from a woman in her thirties or forties who had recovered from COVID-19.

The rearrangement uses TRBV27 and TRBJ1-5; weak D call: TRBD1 (5 bases). The germline gives CDR1 MNHEY, CDR2 SMNVEV (reference sequence). With 3 bases removed from V and 6 bases from J, the gap between germline ends came to 15 bases. CDR3 length: 15 amino acids. CDR3 amino acids: CASSLAGGSRQPQHF. CDR3 nucleotide sequence: TGTGCCAGCAGTTTGGCGGGGGGGTCGCGTCAGCCCCAGCATTTT.

This clone was found once. V gene TRBV24-1 combines with J gene TRBJ2-3; 10 bases align to TRBD2. After removal of 4 bases from V and 4 bases from J, the junction contained 4 bases not matched to a gene. The CDR3 covers 15 residues. Germline V CDR1 and CDR2: KGHDR, SFDVKD. The CDR3, as DNA: TGTGCCACCAGTGAAAGCGGGAGGGCCCCAGATACGCAGTATTTT. This sequence encodes CATSESGRAPDTQYF.

V usage is TRBV10-3 and J usage is TRBJ1-1; tentatively, D is TRBD1 (6 bases). Germline V gene data show CDR1 as ENHRY and CDR2 as SYGVKD. V lost 8 bases and J 5 bases, leaving 18 bases between the germline ends. The CDR3 spans 14 residues. The CDR3 loop reads CAIGGGGKWTEAFF. CDR3 DNA: TGTGCCATCGGGGGCGGGGGAAAATGGACTGAAGCTTTCTTT.

This sequence joins TRBV7-8 and TRBJ1-2; possibly TRBD1 for D (6 bases). CDR3 length: 14 amino acids. Germline-derived CDR1 and CDR2 are SGHVS and FQNEAQ. Trimming took 2 bases from V and 4 from J, leaving 11 bases between them. The CDR3 sequence: CASSLFGRGYGYTF. CDR3 in DNA: TGTGCCAGCAGCTTATTTGGCAGGGGCTATGGCTACACCTTC.

This chain joins TRBV7-6 and TRBJ2-3, with a possible D match to TRBD2 (6 bases). The CDR3 is 16 amino acids. V lost 3 bases, J lost 2 bases, and 15 bases lay in between. Per the germline V gene, CDR1 is SGHVS and CDR2 is FNYEAQ. CDR3 sequence: CASSFYGGPNTDTQYF. For the CDR3, the DNA is TGTGCCAGCAGCTTTTACGGGGGACCTAACACAGATACGCAGTATTTT.

V usage is TRBV9 and J usage is TRBJ2-1, with TRBD2 as a possible D gene (5 bases). CDR1 SGDLS and CDR2 YYNGEE come from the germline V gene. Trimming took 1 base from V and 4 from J, leaving 15 bases between them. The CDR3 totals 16 residues. In nucleotides, the CDR3 is TGTGCCAGCAGCGTAAGGCAGGCGGGCGCTTACAATGAGCAGTTCTTC. As protein: CASSVRQAGAYNEQFF. The variable domain in full, completed from reference TRBV9 and TRBJ2-1, reads DSGVTQTPKHLITATGQRVTLRCSPRSGDLSVYWYQQSLDQGLQFLIQYYNGEERAKGNILERFSAQQFPDLHSELNLSSLELGDSALYFCASSVRQAGAYNEQFFGPGTRLTVL.

The V and J genes are TRBV15 and TRBJ2-7, with 9 positions matching TRBD2. V lost 6 bases, J lost 0 bases, and 3 bases stayed unmatched. Germline CDR1 LNHNV, CDR2 YYDKDF (reference sequence). The CDR3 covers 14 residues. DNA for the CDR3: TGTGCCACCAGGGCGGGAGGGAGCTCCTACGAGCAGTACTTC. It is translated as CATRAGGSSYEQYF.

The chain links TRBV18 to TRBJ1-1, with TRBD1 identical over 7 bases. V lost 4 bases to trimming and J lost 1 base; unmatched junction nucleotides: 6. The CDR3 extends over 15 amino acids. The V gene's germline CDR1 is KGHSH and CDR2 LQKENI. The CDR3 DNA is TGTGCCAGCTCACTAGGACAGGTATCGAACACTGAAGCTTTCTTT. Residues: CASSLGQVSNTEAFF.

The rearrangement uses TRBV27 and TRBJ1-2, with 8 bases lining up with TRBD1. Germline values: CDR1 MNHEY, CDR2 SMNVEV (reference sequence). The CDR3 loop spans 15 amino acids. V gave up 3 bases and J gave up 1 base; unmatched junction bases: 4. The CDR3: CASSFWDRLNYGYTF. The CDR3 nucleotides are TGTGCCAGCAGTTTCTGGGACAGGCTTAACTATGGCTACACCTTC.

The chain uses TRBV19 and TRBJ1-6, with 8 bases fitting TRBD1. Germline assignment: CDR1 LNHDA and CDR2 SQIVND (reference sequence). There are 14 residues in the CDR3. Unmatched junction bases numbered 1, after V lost 2 bases and J lost 7 bases. CDR3 sequence (DNA): TGTGCCAGTAGTATACAGGGGGCAAATTCACCCCTCCACTTT. Amino acids: CASSIQGANSPLHF.

The chain recombines TRBV25-1 with TRBJ1-1; D remains unclear. Germline V gene sequence: CDR1 MGHDK, CDR2 SYGVNS. The CDR3 loop spans 16 amino acids. Trimming shortened V by 1 base and J by 11 bases, and 23 bases separated the two germline ends. The CDR3 bases are TGTGCCAGCAGTGAATCACCGGGCCAGGTGTCTCGAGGGGCTTTCTTT. Translating gives CASSESPGQVSRGAFF.

The chain has TRBV29-1 and TRBJ1-2; perhaps TRBD1 as D (6 bases). CDR3 size: 14 residues. Trimming removed 2 bases from V and 4 bases from J, with 14 bases in between. In germline, CDR1 is SQVTM, CDR2 ANQGSEA. The CDR3 DNA is TGCAGCGTTGAAACCGAACAGGGTAGCTATGGCTACACCTTC. It is translated as CSVETEQGSYGYTF.

The chain uses TRBV10-3 and TRBJ2-7; TRBD1 aligns across 7 bases. The length of the CDR3 is 16 residues. V gave up 3 bases and J gave up 6 bases; unmatched junction bases: 14. Germline V gene sequence: CDR1 ENHRY, CDR2 SYGVKD. CDR3 DNA sequence: TGTGCCATCAGTGAAAGACCACCGGGACAGTTCTCCGAGCAGTACTTC. Protein product: CAISERPPGQFSEQYF.

This clone was counted between two and nine times. The chain joins TRBV21-1 to TRBJ2-1; TRBD2, as called in the table, went unchecked against the DNA. TRBV21-1 is a pseudogene locus. CDR3 length: 20 residues. The DNA for the CDR3 is TGTGCCAGCAGCAAATCACTAGGACTAGCGGGAGAGGGCTCCTACAATGAGCAGTTCTTC. Protein: CASSKSLGLAGEGSYNEQFF.

This chain's CDR3 is CASSRQGGPGELFF. CDR3 coding DNA: TGCGCCAGCAGCAGACAGGGGGGCCCCGGGGAGCTGTTTTTT. This chain joins TRBV5-1 and TRBJ2-2, with 9 bases matching TRBD1. Germline CDR1 reads SGHRS; CDR2 reads YFSETQ. The CDR3 is made up of 14 amino acids. V lost 4 bases to trimming and J lost 6 bases; unmatched junction nucleotides: 4. Together with reference TRBV5-1 and TRBJ2-2, the CDR3 gives the full variable domain: KAGVTQTPRYLIKTRGQQVTLSCSPISGHRSVSWYQQTPGQGLQFLFEYFSETQRNKGNFPGRFSGRQFSNSRSEMNVSTLELGDSALYLCASSRQGGPGELFFGEGSRLTVL.

This rearrangement joins TRBV28 to TRBJ1-5, with a possible D match to TRBD1 (6 bases). This CDR3 spans 16 amino acids. V lost 8 bases to trimming and J lost 4 bases, with 21 bases between them. Germline V CDR1 and CDR2: MDHEN, SYDVKM. The CDR3: CASLTDRRFQNQPQHF. CDR3 bases: TGTGCCAGCCTTACGGACAGACGATTTCAGAATCAGCCCCAGCATTTT.

The rearrangement joins TRBV30 to TRBJ2-7; 10 positions match TRBD2. Germline trimming cut 7 bases from V and 4 bases from J; bases unmatched to any gene: 10. Germline V gene data show CDR1 as GTSNPN and CDR2 as SVGIG (reference sequence). The CDR3 covers 14 residues. For the CDR3, the DNA is TGTGCCTATGGGGTCCTAGCGGGAGAGTACGAGCAGTACTTC. This codes for CAYGVLAGEYEQYF.

V usage is TRBV3-1 (or the pseudogene TRBV3-2) and J usage is TRBJ2-7; 10 nucleotides line up with TRBD2. V dropped 0 bases and J dropped 6; count of bases not matched to a gene: 11. The CDR3 consists of 17 residues. CDR1 LGHDT and CDR2 YNNKEL come from the germline V gene (reference sequence). In DNA form, the CDR3 reads TGTGCCAGCAGCCAAGAACGGGCTAGCGGGAGAGAACGCGAGCAGTACTTC. Translation: CASSQERASGREREQYF.

The chain combines TRBV27 with TRBJ1-2; D uncertain. The germline V and J ends were trimmed by 8 bases and 1 base, with 11 bases remaining between them. CDR1 and CDR2 from the germline V gene are MNHEY and SMNVEV (reference sequence). The CDR3 totals 13 residues. In DNA, the CDR3 is TGTGCCAGCGGAGACGCGTTTAACTATGGCTACACCTTC. Protein sequence: CASGDAFNYGYTF.

The CDR3 region has the DNA TGTGCCAGCAGCGGGACAGGGCCTTCACCCCTCCACTTT. This codes for CASSGTGPSPLHF. The chain combines TRBV6-2 or TRBV6-3 with TRBJ1-6; TRBD1 matches at 9 bases. CDR1 is MNHEY and CDR2 is SVGEGT in the germline V gene. The CDR3 length is 13 residues. The V and J ends lost 6 bases and 9 bases, in that order; junction bases with no gene match: 3.

The chain joins TRBV29-1 to TRBJ2-1, with D possibly being TRBD1 (6 bases). The CDR3 contains 14 residues. Germline CDR1 SQVTM, CDR2 ANQGSEA. V was cut by 2 bases and J by 7 bases, with 15 bases left in between. The CDR3 sequence is CSVENRALRNEQFF. CDR3 sequence (DNA): TGCAGCGTTGAAAACAGGGCCCTTCGTAATGAGCAGTTCTTC.

The chain links TRBV5-5 to TRBJ1-2; a possible D gene is TRBD1 (6 bases). The V end was cut by 0 bases, the J end by 4 bases, with 13 bases between. This CDR3 spans 15 amino acids. CDR1 and CDR2 (germline): SGHKS, YYEKEE (reference sequence). Here the CDR3 DNA reads TGTGCCAGCAGCTTGGTTCAGGGAGGGGGCTATGGCTACACCTTC. Protein: CASSLVQGGGYGYTF.

The V and J genes are TRBV5-1 and TRBJ2-3; 15 nucleotides line up with TRBD2. The ends lost 0 bases at V and 2 bases at J; junction bases unmatched: 1. Germline loops: CDR1 SGHRS, CDR2 YFSETQ. The CDR3 has 17 amino acids. DNA for the CDR3: TGCGCCAGCAGCTTGGGGACTAGCGGGAGGGCCACAGATACGCAGTATTTT. Protein sequence: CASSLGTSGRATDTQYF.

The chain joins TRBV24-1 to TRBJ2-5; 7 bases fit TRBD2. The V and J ends lost 9 bases and 5 bases, in that order; junction bases with no gene match: 8. The CDR3 has 13 residues. CDR1 and CDR2 from the germline V gene are KGHDR and SFDVKD. The CDR3, as DNA: TGTGCCACCCGTGGGGTGGGGGGGGAGACCCAGTACTTC. As protein: CATRGVGGETQYF.

This clone occurred a few times. The chain combines TRBV6-6 with TRBJ1-5, with 9 bases aligning to TRBD1. In germline, CDR1 is MNHNY, CDR2 SVGAGI (reference sequence). J was trimmed by 7 bases and V by 5 bases; bases with no gene match: 27. The CDR3 has 21 residues. CDR3 nucleotides: TGTGCCAGCAGTCGGGGTACCGGGACAGGGTACATGCCAGTCCTCCTCCAGCCCCAGCATTTT. Protein product: CASSRGTGTGYMPVLLQPQHF.

The V gene is TRBV7-6, the J gene TRBJ2-3; D is possibly TRBD2 (6 bases). CDR1 is SGHVS, CDR2 FNYEAQ, per germline. V lost 5 bases to trimming and J lost 2 bases, with 17 bases between them. The CDR3 length is 16 residues. The CDR3 region is CASSTLPGDLTDTQYF. The CDR3 bases are TGTGCCAGCAGCACCCTACCGGGAGACCTCACAGATACGCAGTATTTT. Filled out from reference TRBV7-6 and TRBJ2-3, the complete variable domain reads GAGVSQSPRYKVTKRGQDVALRCDPISGHVSLYWYRQALGQGPEFLTYFNYEAQQDKSGLPNDRFSAERPEGSISTLTIQRTEQRDSAMYRCASSTLPGDLTDTQYFGPGTRLTVL.

V usage is TRBV20-1 and J usage is TRBJ2-4; D call uncertain. Germline V gives CDR1 DFQATT, CDR2 SNEGSKA (reference sequence). Trimming removed 6 bases from V and 5 bases from J, with 8 bases in between. This CDR3 spans 11 amino acids. The CDR3, as DNA: TGCAGTGCGAGAACTGAAAACATTCAGTACTTC. Protein sequence: CSARTENIQYF.